A single sample is the source of the 30 T cell receptor beta chains below, sequenced in a study of cytomegalovirus exposure and HLA in healthy donors. The PCR made use of 60 Vbeta and 13 Jbeta primers. Measured with immunoSEQ multiplex PCR; TCRdb has only the in-frame clones, and not every one. The sample lists 110,000 or so clones; around 66% were seen once. Sequenced sample: PBMCs. These receptors all stem from a young man in good health and CMV-seropositive.

The chain is built from TRBV9 and TRBJ2-3; 9 bases match TRBD1. This CDR3 contains 16 residues. V shed 3 bases and J 1 base; nucleotides not matched to a gene: 6. CDR1 is SGDLS and CDR2 is YYNGEE in the germline V gene. The CDR3 sequence: CASSDHRDRGTDTQYF. The CDR3 DNA is TGTGCCAGCAGCGATCACCGGGACAGGGGCACAGATACGCAGTATTTT.

The V and J genes are TRBV2 and TRBJ1-2, with 7 bases lining up with TRBD1. CDR1 and CDR2 from the germline V gene are SNHLY and FYNNEI. V gave up 2 bases and J gave up 0 bases; unmatched junction bases: 3. There are 15 residues in the CDR3. The CDR3 DNA reads TGTGCCAGCAGTGAATGGGGACAGCCTAACTATGGCTACACCTTC. Protein sequence: CASSEWGQPNYGYTF.

V and J are TRBV6-5 and TRBJ1-6; D remains unclear. The germline V and J ends were trimmed by 6 bases and 9 bases, with 12 bases remaining between them. This CDR3 has 13 residues. Germline V gives CDR1 MNHEY, CDR2 SVGAGI. The CDR3 protein is CASRAGLGSPLHF. In DNA, the CDR3 is TGTGCCAGCAGGGCAGGATTGGGTTCACCCCTCCACTTT.

The chain has TRBV5-6 and TRBJ1-6; D may be TRBD1 (6 bases). This CDR3 contains 14 residues. Trimming took 0 bases from V and 10 from J, leaving 11 bases between them. Germline V CDR1 and CDR2: SGHDT, YYEEEE. The chain's CDR3 is CASSLAPGVSPLHF. In DNA form, the CDR3 reads TGTGCCAGCAGCTTGGCCCCAGGGGTCTCACCCCTCCACTTT.

This chain joins TRBV19 and TRBJ1-2; TRBD1 agrees at 7 bases. The CDR3 is 14 amino acids. Per germline, CDR1 LNHDA and CDR2 SQIVND (reference sequence). V was clipped by 6 bases and J by 5 bases; unmatched bases: 9. CDR3 residues: CASRSTGVPYGYTF. CDR3 coding DNA: TGTGCCAGTAGAAGTACAGGGGTCCCTTATGGCTACACCTTC.

This clone was picked up a small number of times. The CDR3 loop reads CASTGQGNYEQYF. The CDR3 bases are TGTGCCAGCACCGGACAGGGGAACTACGAGCAGTACTTC. The chain has TRBV2 and TRBJ2-7, with 9 positions matching TRBD1. The trim removed 7 bases at V and 3 bases at J, leaving 4 bases unmatched. CDR1 SNHLY and CDR2 FYNNEI come from the germline V gene. This CDR3 has 13 residues.

Remarks on this clone: One junction end disagrees with the germline gene, perhaps due to a read error. The chain links TRBV7-9 to TRBJ1-5, with 10 bases lining up with TRBD1. CDR1 and CDR2 (germline): SEHNR, FQNEAQ (reference sequence). This CDR3 is built from 19 residues. CDR3 residues: CSSSSTTYRDRGSNQPQHF. The DNA of the CDR3 is TGTTCCAGCAGCTCGACTACGTACCGGGACAGGGGTAGCAATCAGCCCCAGCATTTT.

This clone showed up just a few times. The chain uses TRBV2 and TRBJ1-5, with 9 bases that match TRBD1. V trimming: 4 bases; J trimming: 2 bases; junction bases outside the gene matches: 15. The germline V gene has CDR1 SNHLY and CDR2 FYNNEI. The CDR3 extends over 19 amino acids. Here the CDR3 DNA reads TGTGCCAGCAGTGGCTTACGGGACAGGGTGTTCCGGGGCAATCAGCCCCAGCATTTT. Translation: CASSGLRDRVFRGNQPQHF.

This chain joins TRBV2 and TRBJ2-5; 9 bases line up with TRBD2. Germline CDR1 SNHLY, CDR2 FYNNEI. The length of the CDR3 is 16 residues. With V trimmed by 7 bases and J by 3 bases, 12 bases remained unmatched. The CDR3 sequence is CASTEGLAGRKETQYF. The CDR3 nucleotides read TGTGCCAGCACCGAAGGGCTAGCGGGGCGAAAAGAGACCCAGTACTTC. The complete variable domain, with remaining parts taken from reference TRBV2 and TRBJ2-5, reads EPEVTQTPSHQVTQMGQEVILRCVPISNHLYFYWYRQILGQKVEFLVSFYNNEISEKSEIFDDQFSVERPDGSNFTLKIRSTKLEDSAMYFCASTEGLAGRKETQYFGPGTRLLVL.

The chain uses TRBV28 and TRBJ2-7; D gene ambiguous. This CDR3 is built from 11 residues. CDR1 and CDR2 (germline): MDHEN, SYDVKM. V gave up 6 bases and J gave up 6 bases, with 9 bases separating them. The CDR3 sequence is CASSAGGEQYF. Here the CDR3 DNA reads TGTGCCAGCAGCGCCGGCGGCGAGCAGTACTTC.

The gene calls are TRBV5-1 and TRBJ2-5; D possibly corresponds to TRBD2 (7 bases). The CDR3 is 17 amino acids. CDR1 is SGHRS and CDR2 is YFSETQ in the germline V gene. The V end lost 2 bases, the J end lost 1 base, and 18 bases lay between the germline ends. The CDR3 DNA reads TGCGCCAGCAGCTTTATGCGTGGGGGGGCGCCCCAAGAGACCCAGTACTTC. Its translation: CASSFMRGGAPQETQYF. The whole variable domain, filled in from reference TRBV5-1 and TRBJ2-5, reads KAGVTQTPRYLIKTRGQQVTLSCSPISGHRSVSWYQQTPGQGLQFLFEYFSETQRNKGNFPGRFSGRQFSNSRSEMNVSTLELGDSALYLCASSFMRGGAPQETQYFGPGTRLLVL.

This rearrangement joins TRBV6-5 to TRBJ2-7; the match to TRBD1 covers 9 bases. V dropped 0 bases and J dropped 5; count of bases not matched to a gene: 5. CDR1 and CDR2 (germline): MNHEY, SVGAGI. This CDR3 has 15 residues. The DNA for the CDR3 is TGTGCCAGCAGTTACTCCGACGGGACAGGGAACGAGCAGTACTTC. Its translation: CASSYSDGTGNEQYF.

J is TRBJ2-1 and V is TRBV6-1; 10 bases map to TRBD1. This CDR3 is 17 amino acids long. The trim removed 0 bases at V and 10 bases at J, leaving 12 bases unmatched. Germline CDR1 is MNHNS and CDR2 is SASEGT. This chain's CDR3 is CASSEAGLGQGRREQFF. Here the CDR3 DNA reads TGTGCCAGCAGTGAAGCCGGGCTGGGACAGGGGCGAAGGGAGCAGTTCTTC.

This chain links TRBV19 with TRBJ1-1; 8 bases line up with TRBD1. The CDR3 has 12 residues. The V and J ends lost 6 bases and 10 bases, in that order; junction bases with no gene match: 7. Germline-derived CDR1 and CDR2 are LNHDA and SQIVND (reference sequence). The CDR3 reads CASRGTGSGAFF. Here the CDR3 DNA reads TGTGCCAGTAGAGGGACAGGTAGTGGAGCTTTCTTT.

The rearrangement links TRBV29-1 to TRBJ2-2; TRBD1 aligns across 10 bases. CDR1 SQVTM and CDR2 ANQGSEA come from the germline V gene. V shed 7 bases, J shed 6 bases, and the junction held 8 bases outside the gene matches. This CDR3 comprises 14 residues. The CDR3 sequence is CSARDRGWSGELFF. DNA of the CDR3: TGCAGCGCCCGGGACAGGGGTTGGTCCGGGGAGCTGTTTTTT.

The chain uses TRBV19 and TRBJ1-5; D is unclear. Germline CDR1 reads LNHDA; CDR2 reads SQIVND (reference sequence). CDR3 size: 15 residues. Trimming left V 1 base short and J 2 bases short, with 9 bases between. CDR3 in amino acids: CASSIGPGGNQPQHF. Here the CDR3 DNA reads TGTGCCAGTAGTATAGGGCCTGGAGGCAATCAGCCCCAGCATTTT.

The gene calls are TRBV27 and TRBJ1-1; D ambiguous. There are 13 residues in the CDR3. Per the germline V gene, CDR1 is MNHEY and CDR2 is SMNVEV (reference sequence). Trimming pared 5 bases from V and 6 bases from J, leaving 13 bases between. The CDR3 DNA reads as TGTGCCAGCAGTCTAGGATTCCCCGCTGAAGCTTTCTTT. Its protein is CASSLGFPAEAFF.

Comments on this clone: The sample has other DNA sequences that encode this CDR3 too. J is TRBJ1-2 and V is TRBV4-1; 8 nucleotides align to TRBD1. The CDR3 is made up of 13 amino acids. The germline CDR1 and CDR2 sequences are MGHRA and YSYEKL. V was pared by 5 bases and J by 8 bases, with 7 bases of the junction left unmatched. The CDR3 is CASSGDRQEGYTF. For the CDR3, the DNA is TGCGCCAGCAGCGGGGACAGGCAAGAGGGCTACACCTTC.

This clone showed up just a few times. The chain combines TRBV11-2 with TRBJ1-2; 11 nucleotides align to TRBD1. This CDR3 is built from 16 residues. Germline-derived CDR1 and CDR2 are SGHAT and FQNNGV. V gave up 4 bases and J gave up 7 bases; unmatched junction bases: 11. The CDR3 loop reads CASSSVGTGGLSGYTF. The CDR3 DNA follows: TGTGCCAGCAGCTCGGTAGGGACAGGGGGGTTGAGTGGCTACACCTTC.

There are a few counts of this clone. The rearrangement links TRBV11-3 to TRBJ2-7; D not certain. Looked up from germline, CDR1 is SGHNT and CDR2 is YENEEA. The CDR3 consists of 11 residues. V lost 8 bases to trimming and J lost 7 bases, with 12 bases between them. CDR3 sequence: CASGWQREQYF. In DNA form, the CDR3 reads TGTGCCAGCGGATGGCAGCGTGAGCAGTACTTC.

This rearrangement joins TRBV21-1 to TRBJ1-2; the table's TRBD1 call for D was not verified on the DNA. TRBV21-1 is given as a pseudogene. There are 16 residues in the CDR3. CDR3 in amino acids: CASSKECRTANYGYTF. The CDR3 DNA reads as TGTGCCAGCAGCAAAGAGTGCAGGACAGCGAACTATGGCTACACCTTC.

In its sample, this clone was seen a few times. V usage is TRBV7-9 and J usage is TRBJ2-5; tentatively, D is TRBD2 (7 bases). This CDR3 is built from 16 residues. Trimming took 3 bases from V and 5 from J, leaving 19 bases between them. Germline loops: CDR1 SEHNR, CDR2 FQNEAQ (reference sequence). The CDR3 loop reads CASSLGGARGLETQYF. Here the CDR3 DNA reads TGTGCCAGCAGCTTGGGGGGGGCCCGGGGTCTGGAGACCCAGTACTTC.

This clone has a single count. This sequence joins TRBV4-2 and TRBJ1-5; the D gene is possibly TRBD1 (6 bases). The CDR3 has 14 amino acids. Germline V gives CDR1 LGHNA, CDR2 YNFKEQ. V gave up 3 bases and J gave up 6 bases, with 12 bases separating them. CDR3 protein: CASSHRQAGQPQHF. The CDR3 region has the DNA TGTGCCAGCAGCCACAGACAGGCTGGTCAGCCCCAGCATTTT.

The gene calls are TRBV6-5 and TRBJ1-1; a possible D gene is TRBD1 (5 bases). CDR3 size: 14 residues. Trimming cost V 0 bases and J 11 bases, with 16 bases left between them. CDR1 MNHEY and CDR2 SVGAGI come from the germline V gene. In DNA, the CDR3 is TGTGCCAGCAGTTACTCGACAGTAAGTGAGGAGGCTTTCTTT. Amino acid sequence: CASSYSTVSEEAFF.

This clone was counted only a few times. V usage is TRBV7-3 and J usage is TRBJ1-5, with a possible D match to TRBD1 (5 bases). V shed 4 bases and J shed 0 bases, with 13 bases lying between them. The CDR3 loop spans 16 amino acids. CDR1 is SGHTA and CDR2 is FQGTGA in the germline V gene. The CDR3 loop is CASSSGHRGSNQPQHF. The CDR3 DNA reads TGTGCCAGCAGCTCCGGACATAGGGGTAGCAATCAGCCCCAGCATTTT.

This clone is judged medium-sized. V is TRBV28 and J is TRBJ2-5; 7 nucleotides match TRBD1. The CDR3 runs to 15 residues. The ends lost 2 bases at V and 2 bases at J; junction bases unmatched: 5. Germline V gene data show CDR1 as MDHEN and CDR2 as SYDVKM. In DNA form, the CDR3 reads TGTGCCAGCAGTTTAGAAGGGGGCGGGCAAGAGACCCAGTACTTC. Protein sequence: CASSLEGGGQETQYF. The full variable domain, with the rest looked up from reference TRBV28 and TRBJ2-5, is DVKVTQSSRYLVKRTGEKVFLECVQDMDHENMFWYRQDPGLGLRLIYFSYDVKMKEKGDIPEGYSVSREKKERFSLILESASTNQTSMYLCASSLEGGGQETQYFGPGTRLLVL.

This clone was seen once. The chain uses TRBV13 and TRBJ1-3, with D unclear. The V and J ends lost 3 bases and 7 bases respectively, with 13 bases between them. Germline CDR1 and CDR2: PRHDT and FYEKMQ (reference sequence). CDR3 length equals 14 residues. For the CDR3, the DNA is TGTGCCAGCAGCTTTCCTACCGGAGGGAACACCATATATTTT. Translation: CASSFPTGGNTIYF.

This clone was picked up a small number of times. The chain uses TRBV19 and TRBJ2-2; weak D call: TRBD2 (7 bases). Germline V gene data show CDR1 as LNHDA and CDR2 as SQIVND (reference sequence). With 2 bases removed from V and 5 bases from J, the gap between germline ends came to 12 bases. The CDR3 has 15 residues. The CDR3 loop reads CASSIQQGGTGELFF. The CDR3 nucleotides read TGTGCCAGTAGTATACAACAGGGAGGGACCGGGGAGCTGTTTTTT.

The chain carries TRBV28 and TRBJ1-2; 8 bases are shared with TRBD1. The germline gives CDR1 MDHEN, CDR2 SYDVKM. The length of the CDR3 is 16 residues. V lost 10 bases to trimming and J lost 5 bases; unmatched junction nucleotides: 18. The CDR3 protein is CATQTLQGAGLYGYTF. CDR3 nucleotide sequence: TGTGCCACCCAGACCCTCCAGGGGGCCGGTTTATATGGCTACACCTTC.

The J gene is TRBJ1-5, the V gene TRBV28; D is uncertain. The CDR3 has 13 residues. Germline V gene lookup returns CDR1 MDHEN and CDR2 SYDVKM. Trimming pared 1 base from V and 2 bases from J, leaving 3 bases between. DNA for the CDR3: TGTGCCAGCAGTTTATCGGGCAATCAGCCCCAGCATTTT. Translating gives CASSLSGNQPQHF.